This TCR beta chain was retrieved from a study of low-dose radiotherapy and immunotherapy resistance in tumors. Study-level information: Cohort 1 got 0.5 Gy per fraction every 2 weeks, 6.5 Gy in total.

Germline V gene data show CDR1 as SGHNT and CDR2 as YYREEE (reference sequence). J was trimmed by 0 bases and V by 4 bases; bases with no gene match: 2. The CDR3 is 15 residues long. Time point indicated: before trial treatment. TRAV- and TRBV-specific primers, spanning alpha and beta chains, primed first-strand cDNA. TCR amplification ran roughly 20 PCR cycles using constant-region and V-primer adapter primers. Researchers amplified the isolated mRNA using in vitro transcription. MiXCR, applied by TCRdb to the reads, yields one record per CDR3 protein. Among 85,000 to 100,000 distinct CDR3 sequences listed, 9.4% were seen once.

The V gene is TRBV5-4, the J gene TRBJ2-1; 9 nucleotides match TRBD2. Sequenced material: PBMCs, taken before treatment. The TCR was taken from a male donor with prostate cancer. CDR3: CASSHSGSSYNEQFF. The CDR3 region has the DNA TGTGCCAGCAGCCATAGCGGGAGCTCCTACAATGAGCAGTTCTTC.